The 3 T cell receptor beta chains reported below all come from one sample, sequenced in a study of shared T cell receptors in the human thymus. Some clones are missing from TCRdb's copy, which holds only in-frame ones; the method was immunoSEQ multiplex PCR. The sample comprises about 660,000 clones, around 89% of which are singletons, and approximately 0.01% rests with the top ten. The same data also contributed to another study, on human thymus T cells.

Sequenced sample: thymocytes. These receptors originate from a boy in the first two years of life with a congenital heart defect.

CDR3 bases: TGTGCCAGCCGAGAGGGAAGGCCCTATGGCTACACCTTC. It is translated as CASREGRPYGYTF. The chain recombines TRBV19 with TRBJ1-2; D remains ambiguous. The CDR3 has 13 residues. Germline V gives CDR1 LNHDA, CDR2 SQIVND (reference sequence). The V end was cut by 9 bases, the J end by 4 bases, with 15 bases between.

The chain recombines TRBV5-6 with TRBJ2-5, with 12 nucleotides matching TRBD2. Germline CDR1 SGHDT, CDR2 YYEEEE. The CDR3 length is 16 residues. The junction had 9 bases not matched to a gene; V was cut back by 4 bases and J by 5 bases. CDR3 coding DNA: TGTGCCAGCAGCGTGCGACTAGCGGGAGTGAGTGAGACCCAGTACTTC. It translates to CASSVRLAGVSETQYF.

This clone was seen a few times. The chain uses TRBV19 and TRBJ1-2, with TRBD1 matching 7 bases. J lost 4 bases, V lost 5 bases, and 13 bases had no gene match. The CDR3 has 16 residues. Germline V gene sequence: CDR1 LNHDA, CDR2 SQIVND (reference sequence). The CDR3 nucleotides read TGTGCCAGTAGTCCACCCCGGGACAGTACCGGCTATGGCTACACCTTC. Its translation: CASSPPRDSTGYGYTF. Based on the CDR3 plus reference TRBV19 and TRBJ1-2, the full variable domain is DGGITQSPKYLFRKEGQNVTLSCEQNLNHDAMYWYRQDPGQGLRLIYYSQIVNDFQKGDIAEGYSVSREKKESFPLTVTSAQKNPTAFYLCASSPPRDSTGYGYTFGSGTRLTVV.